This entry features one T cell receptor beta chain sequence. Its target is unknown. Generated by immunoSEQ multiplex PCR, the TCRdb table keeps only in-frame clones and is missing some. The sample has some 67,000 clones; 88% are singletons. The record originates from a study of OX40 agonist ivuxolimab in advanced cancers. Study results and limitations: The mean number of expanded clones was higher in CD8+ T cells than in CD4+.

Trimming removed 0 bases at V and 5 bases at J, with 9 bases between. In germline, CDR1 is SGHDT, CDR2 YYEEEE. The CDR3 is made up of 14 amino acids. The genes are TRBV5-6 and TRBJ1-5; no clear D gene. Sequences were derived from CD4+ or CD8+ T cells sorted from blood, sampled in a trial of the OX40 agonist ivuxolimab. This receptor was taken from an adult with an advanced solid tumor such as melanoma, head and neck, liver or kidney cancer. DNA of the CDR3: TGTGCCAGCAGCTTGGAAAGAGATGATCAGCCCCAGCATTTT. Amino acids: CASSLERDDQPQHF.